The 27 T cell receptor beta chains presented below share a single source sample, sequenced in a study of siplizumab effects on memory and regulatory T cells. Profiled with immunoSEQ multiplex PCR; TCRdb holds only in-frame clones, not every one. The sample yields 90,000 to 120,000 clones, more than 85% seen once. The sequenced material came from CD4+ T cells sorted from blood. These receptors all come from a human donor in good health. Some clones in this sample may be carry-over from other donors' samples.

This clone was observed once. The chain couples TRBV6-4 to TRBJ2-1; TRBD2 aligns across 7 bases. After removal of 2 bases from V and 13 bases from J, the junction contained 11 bases not matched to a gene. The CDR3 runs to 14 residues. Germline loops: CDR1 MRHNA, CDR2 SNTAGT. This chain's CDR3 is CASSDRIPGLPQFF. The CDR3 DNA follows: TGTGCCAGCAGTGACAGAATCCCGGGACTACCTCAGTTCTTC.

On this clone itself: An end of the junction differs from the germline gene, which may be a read error. The V and J genes are TRBV19 and TRBJ2-1; no definite D call. The CDR3 contains 12 residues. Germline V lookup: CDR1 LNHDA, CDR2 SQIVND (reference sequence). This CDR3 reads CASSIDPSIRIF. CDR3 bases: TGTGCCAGTAGTATAGACCCCTCCATCAGAATCTTC.

The rearrangement joins TRBV7-2 to TRBJ1-5; D is ambiguous. Germline loops: CDR1 SGHTA, CDR2 FQGNSA. Trimming stripped 2 bases from V and 2 bases from J, with 7 bases between. The CDR3 consists of 14 residues. The CDR3 loop is CASSLNGGNQPQHF. The CDR3 coding sequence is TGTGCCAGCAGCTTAAACGGGGGCAATCAGCCCCAGCATTTT.

The chain links TRBV5-1 to TRBJ1-4; maybe TRBD1 (6 bases). CDR3 length: 18 residues. The ends were cut back, 3 bases at V and 5 bases at J, with 23 bases in the middle. In germline, CDR1 is SGHRS, CDR2 YFSETQ. CDR3 bases: TGCGCCAGCAGCTCGACGCTGACAGGACTGGGAGCGAATGAAAAACTGTTTTTT. This codes for CASSSTLTGLGANEKLFF.

This chain uses TRBV9 with TRBJ2-1, with 11 bases aligning to TRBD2. Germline V gene lookup returns CDR1 SGDLS and CDR2 YYNGEE. V dropped 3 bases and J dropped 5; count of bases not matched to a gene: 7. The CDR3 consists of 16 residues. The CDR3 coding sequence is TGTGCCAGCAGCGAGGGGACTAGCGGACCTCACAATGAGCAGTTCTTC. This sequence encodes CASSEGTSGPHNEQFF.

The J gene is TRBJ1-5, the V gene TRBV18; 11 bases agree with TRBD1. Looked up from germline, CDR1 is KGHSH and CDR2 is LQKENI. Trimming at V came to 6 bases and at J to 1 base, leaving 2 bases not matched to a gene. This CDR3 spans 15 amino acids. CDR3: CASSGTGGSNQPQHF. The CDR3 nucleotides are TGTGCCAGCTCCGGGACAGGGGGAAGCAATCAGCCCCAGCATTTT.

The chain recombines TRBV7-3 with TRBJ2-3; D uncertain. This CDR3 has 14 amino acids. Germline V gene data show CDR1 as SGHTA and CDR2 as FQGTGA. Trimming pared 5 bases from V and 0 bases from J, leaving 9 bases between. CDR3 sequence: CASSPDISTDTQYF. The CDR3 DNA reads as TGTGCCAGCAGCCCCGATATAAGCACAGATACGCAGTATTTT.

The gene calls are TRBV6-6 and TRBJ1-1; D is ambiguous. Trimming removed 6 bases at V and 0 bases at J, with 14 bases between. CDR1 MNHNY and CDR2 SVGAGI come from the germline V gene (reference sequence). The CDR3 totals 15 residues. The CDR3 coding sequence is TGTGCCAGCAGCGGAATTGACGGGCTGAACACTGAAGCTTTCTTT. Protein: CASSGIDGLNTEAFF.

The J gene is TRBJ2-3, the V gene TRBV18, with a tentative D call TRBD2 (7 bases). This CDR3 comprises 15 residues. Between the trimmed V and J ends, which lost 2 bases and 2 bases, there was a span of 11 bases. Germline V CDR1 and CDR2: KGHSH, LQKENI. This CDR3 reads CASSPRGGNTDTQYF. CDR3 nucleotides: TGTGCCAGCTCACCAAGGGGGGGAAACACAGATACGCAGTATTTT. Full variable domain (rest looked up from reference TRBV18 and TRBJ2-3): NAGVMQNPRHLVRRRGQEARLRCSPMKGHSHVYWYRQLPEEGLKFMVYLQKENIIDESGMPKERFSAEFPKEGPSILRIQQVVRGDSAAYFCASSPRGGNTDTQYFGPGTRLTVL.

This chain uses TRBV19 with TRBJ2-4, with D perhaps assigned TRBD1 or TRBD2 (5 bases each). The CDR3 has 16 residues. Trimming took off 5 bases at V and 4 bases at J, with 18 bases between the two ends. Germline lookup yields CDR1 LNHDA and CDR2 SQIVND (reference sequence). CDR3 sequence reads: CASSVRGDQRKNIQYF. CDR3 DNA: TGTGCCAGTAGTGTAAGAGGGGACCAGAGGAAAAACATTCAGTACTTC.

This clone was seen only a few times. The chain employs TRBV28 and TRBJ1-2; tentatively, D is TRBD1 (6 bases). V was pared by 6 bases and J by 3 bases, with 14 bases between. Per germline, CDR1 MDHEN and CDR2 SYDVKM. The length of the CDR3 is 14 residues. The CDR3 sequence: CASREQGGDYGYTF. In nucleotides, the CDR3 is TGTGCCAGCAGAGAACAGGGAGGCGACTATGGCTACACCTTC.

A single count supports this clone. The chain links TRBV27 to TRBJ2-7; D may be TRBD1 or TRBD2 (5 bases each). V lost 3 bases and J lost 0, with 21 bases in between. The germline CDR1 and CDR2 sequences are MNHEY and SMNVEV (reference sequence). The CDR3 consists of 18 residues. The CDR3: CASSFPAGGAESSYEQYF. CDR3 bases: TGTGCCAGCAGTTTCCCCGCTGGGGGAGCGGAGAGCTCCTACGAGCAGTACTTC.

The genes are TRBV5-6 and TRBJ2-7; unclear D gene. The CDR3 consists of 14 residues. Between the trimmed V and J ends, which lost 2 bases and 0 bases, there was a span of 9 bases. The V gene's germline CDR1 is SGHDT and CDR2 YYEEEE. CDR3 DNA sequence: TGTGCCAGCAGCTTCGGAGCACCCTCCTACGAGCAGTACTTC. Translated: CASSFGAPSYEQYF.

The CDR3 reads CASRKSGGLGQPQHF. CDR3 nucleotides: TGTGCCAGCAGGAAATCCGGGGGGTTGGGCCAGCCCCAGCATTTT. This rearrangement joins TRBV2 to TRBJ1-5, with a possible D match to TRBD1 (5 bases). The CDR3 is made up of 15 amino acids. The germline gives CDR1 SNHLY, CDR2 FYNNEI. Between the trimmed V and J ends, which lost 6 bases and 7 bases, there was a span of 19 bases.

The CDR3: CASSNKDNRDYEQYF. Written as DNA, the CDR3 is TGTGCCAGTAGTAACAAAGACAACAGAGACTACGAGCAGTACTTC. The chain combines TRBV19 with TRBJ2-7; no clear D. Germline loops: CDR1 LNHDA, CDR2 SQIVND (reference sequence). The CDR3 extends over 15 amino acids. The V and J ends lost 4 bases and 3 bases respectively, with 16 bases between them.

The rearrangement joins TRBV10-3 to TRBJ2-1; D remains ambiguous. This CDR3 is 14 amino acids long. With 10 bases removed from V and 8 bases from J, the gap between germline ends came to 21 bases. Germline CDR1 is ENHRY and CDR2 is SYGVKD. The CDR3 nucleotides are TGTGCCAGCGCTATCGATTCGCGGACGGATGAGCAGTTCTTC. Residues: CASAIDSRTDEQFF.

The chain combines TRBV6-5 with TRBJ2-7; unclear D gene. The CDR3 contains 14 residues. CDR1 is MNHEY and CDR2 is SVGAGI in the germline V gene. Trimming removed 0 bases at V and 2 bases at J, with 8 bases between. The CDR3 reads CASSYSSTPYEQYF. The CDR3 bases are TGTGCCAGCAGTTACTCGTCGACCCCCTACGAGCAGTACTTC.

V usage is TRBV5-1 and J usage is TRBJ1-3; no definite D call. CDR3 length: 16 residues. Germline V gene lookup returns CDR1 SGHRS and CDR2 YFSETQ. V was shortened by 0 bases and J by 4 bases, with 14 bases between the two germline ends. CDR3 nucleotide sequence: TGCGCCAGCAGCTTGGACGCCTCGGCATCCGGAAACACCATATATTTT. Its protein product is CASSLDASASGNTIYF.

J is TRBJ2-7 and V is TRBV5-4; 7 bases are shared with TRBD2. Per germline, CDR1 SGHNT and CDR2 YYREEE (reference sequence). The ends lost 1 base at V and 2 bases at J; junction bases unmatched: 6. CDR3 size: 15 residues. CDR3 protein: CASSLQTGGPYEQYF. The CDR3 DNA follows: TGTGCCAGCAGCTTGCAAACGGGAGGCCCCTACGAGCAGTACTTC.

V usage is TRBV19 and J usage is TRBJ1-1, with D possibly matching TRBD1 (5 bases). The germline V gene encodes CDR1 LNHDA and CDR2 SQIVND (reference sequence). V lost 3 bases to trimming and J lost 2 bases, with 22 bases between them. CDR3 length: 18 residues. This CDR3 reads CASSITAGFWDPNTEAFF. Written as DNA, the CDR3 is TGTGCCAGTAGTATCACCGCAGGGTTCTGGGATCCCAACACTGAAGCTTTCTTT.

V usage is TRBV7-8 and J usage is TRBJ2-3; D is ambiguous. The CDR3 is 16 residues long. Germline CDR1 SGHVS, CDR2 FQNEAQ. V lost 5 bases, J lost 2 bases, and 17 bases lay in between. The CDR3 reads CASSQSARQTTDTQYF. The CDR3 DNA reads TGTGCCAGCAGCCAAAGTGCACGACAAACCACAGATACGCAGTATTTT.

CDR3 protein: CASSLTGRGYEQYF. The CDR3 nucleotides read TGTGCCAGCAGTTTGACAGGCCGAGGGTACGAGCAGTACTTC. The rearrangement joins TRBV28 to TRBJ2-7, with D possibly matching TRBD1 (6 bases). The CDR3 runs 14 residues. Germline V gene sequence: CDR1 MDHEN, CDR2 SYDVKM. V lost 3 bases to trimming and J lost 4 bases, with 13 bases between them.

The V and J genes are TRBV5-1 and TRBJ2-1; D is uncertain. Trimming pared 2 bases from V and 7 bases from J, leaving 4 bases between. There are 11 residues in the CDR3. The germline gives CDR1 SGHRS, CDR2 YFSETQ. The CDR3 DNA sequence: TGCGCCAGCAGCTTACGAAATGAGCAGTTCTTC. Its protein product is CASSLRNEQFF.

This chain connects TRBV5-8 to TRBJ2-6, with D hard to call. This CDR3 region has 16 residues. V shed 0 bases and J shed 3 bases, with 10 bases lying between them. Germline V gene sequence: CDR1 SGHTS, CDR2 YDEGEE. CDR3 amino acids: CASSLVSSHGANVLTF. The CDR3 nucleotides are TGTGCCAGCAGCTTGGTATCGTCTCATGGGGCCAACGTCCTGACTTTC.

J is TRBJ1-2 and V is TRBV5-6; 7 nucleotides align to TRBD1. The CDR3 covers 14 residues. The germline V gene encodes CDR1 SGHDT and CDR2 YYEEEE. Germline trimming cut 1 base from V and 3 bases from J; bases unmatched to any gene: 3. The CDR3 nucleotides are TGTGCCAGCAGCTTGACAGGGGTTGACTATGGCTACACCTTC. Amino acids: CASSLTGVDYGYTF.

This chain links TRBV5-8 with TRBJ2-7; D perhaps matches TRBD2 (6 bases). This CDR3 has 14 amino acids. With 4 bases removed from V and 0 bases from J, the gap between germline ends came to 11 bases. Germline CDR1 reads SGHTS; CDR2 reads YDEGEE. The chain's CDR3 is CASSNRGISYEQYF. CDR3 coding DNA: TGTGCCAGCAGCAACCGGGGGATCTCCTACGAGCAGTACTTC.

CDR3 DNA sequence: TGTGCCAGTAGTATTGCCGGGGCCAACGTCCTGACTTTC. It encodes CASSIAGANVLTF. The chain recombines TRBV19 with TRBJ2-6; D is uncertain. V was shortened by 3 bases and J by 4 bases, with 4 bases between the two germline ends. CDR3 length: 13 residues. Germline V gives CDR1 LNHDA, CDR2 SQIVND (reference sequence).